These 17 T cell receptor beta chains originate from one sample sequenced in a study of blood T cell repertoires in COVID-19. Sequenced by immunoSEQ multiplex PCR; TCRdb stores in-frame clones only, minus some. This repertoire shows approximately 250,000 clones, roughly 85% found once; its top ten account for 9.1%. Sequenced material: PBMCs or T cells enriched from blood (not recorded which). The receptors here all came from a woman aged 50 to 65 with acute COVID-19.

V usage is TRBV5-5 and J usage is TRBJ1-5; D may be TRBD1 (5 bases). The V and J ends lost 2 bases and 6 bases respectively, with 9 bases between them. Germline V lookup: CDR1 SGHKS, CDR2 YYEKEE (reference sequence). This CDR3 comprises 13 residues. CDR3 coding DNA: TGTGCCAGCAGCTTTCAAAGGGGTCAGCCCCAGCATTTT. Its translation is CASSFQRGQPQHF.

The chain joins TRBV27 to TRBJ1-6, with D unresolved. This CDR3 spans 13 amino acids. The germline V gene has CDR1 MNHEY and CDR2 SMNVEV (reference sequence). V was shortened by 4 bases and J by 9 bases, with 10 bases between the two germline ends. The CDR3 DNA is TGTGCCAGCAGTTCTGCCGGGGTTTCACCCCTCCACTTT. Amino acid sequence: CASSSAGVSPLHF.

This sequence joins TRBV7-8 and TRBJ2-3; 9 bases are a match to TRBD2. Germline V lookup: CDR1 SGHVS, CDR2 FQNEAQ. With V trimmed by 6 bases and J by 0 bases, 13 bases remained unmatched. The CDR3 length is 18 residues. In nucleotides, the CDR3 is TGTGCCAGCAGGGGAGGAGCGGGGGGCCTTGGTAGCACAGATACGCAGTATTTT. Translation gives CASRGGAGGLGSTDTQYF.

The chain combines TRBV7-2 with TRBJ1-2; D gene uncertain. The CDR3 is made up of 11 amino acids. The V gene lost 6 bases and the J gene lost 5 bases, with 7 bases spanning the gap. Germline CDR1 reads SGHTA; CDR2 reads FQGNSA. For the CDR3, the DNA is TGTGCCAGCAGTCCTCTATATGGCTACACCTTC. Translating gives CASSPLYGYTF.

V and J are TRBV7-9 and TRBJ1-2; TRBD1 is a possible D gene (6 bases). CDR1 and CDR2 (germline): SEHNR, FQNEAQ (reference sequence). This CDR3 contains 14 residues. V was trimmed by 5 bases and J by 8 bases, leaving 18 bases between them. The CDR3 reads CASSNRDKGEGYTF. In DNA, the CDR3 is TGTGCCAGCAGCAACCGGGACAAGGGCGAGGGCTACACCTTC.

This clone appeared a single time. The rearrangement uses TRBV5-4 and TRBJ1-1, with D perhaps TRBD1 (5 bases). This CDR3 has 14 amino acids. Trimming removed 0 bases at V and 5 bases at J, with 11 bases between. The germline V gene has CDR1 SGHNT and CDR2 YYREEE (reference sequence). As DNA, the CDR3 is TGTGCCAGCAGCTTGGGGCAGGGAAGAACTGAAGCTTTCTTT. It codes for CASSLGQGRTEAFF.

This chain connects TRBV30 to TRBJ2-5, with D unclear. Germline V gene lookup returns CDR1 GTSNPN and CDR2 SVGIG (reference sequence). The CDR3 spans 11 residues. The V end was cut by 1 base, the J end by 3 bases, with 3 bases between. For the CDR3, the DNA is TGTGCCTGGAGTGCTAAAGAGACCCAGTACTTC. This codes for CAWSAKETQYF.

The V gene is TRBV25-1, the J gene TRBJ2-3; D remains unclear. This CDR3 is 11 amino acids long. The germline gives CDR1 MGHDK, CDR2 SYGVNS. The ends were cut back, 6 bases at V and 2 bases at J, with 3 bases in the middle. This chain's CDR3 is CASSFTDTQYF. CDR3 bases: TGTGCCAGCAGCTTCACAGATACGCAGTATTTT.

This chain joins TRBV11-2 and TRBJ1-6; 9 bases are a match to TRBD1. The V and J ends lost 3 bases and 10 bases, in that order; junction bases with no gene match: 4. Germline V CDR1 and CDR2: SGHAT, FQNNGV. This CDR3 region has 14 residues. This chain's CDR3 is CASSFNRGQSPLHF. CDR3 nucleotides: TGTGCCAGCAGCTTCAACAGGGGGCAATCACCCCTCCACTTT. The complete variable domain, with remaining parts taken from reference TRBV11-2 and TRBJ1-6, reads EAGVAQSPRYKIIEKRQSVAFWCNPISGHATLYWYQQILGQGPKLLIQFQNNGVVDDSQLPKDRFSAERLKGVDSTLKIQPAKLEDSAVYLCASSFNRGQSPLHFGNGTRLTVT.

The chain carries TRBV9 and TRBJ2-2, with D tentatively TRBD2 (6 bases). Germline V gives CDR1 SGDLS, CDR2 YYNGEE. V lost 5 bases, J lost 0 bases, and 8 bases lay in between. The CDR3 has 14 residues. The CDR3 sequence: CASRPGANTGELFF. Here the CDR3 DNA reads TGTGCCAGCAGGCCGGGGGCGAACACCGGGGAGCTGTTTTTT.

The chain couples TRBV4-3 to TRBJ2-3; 7 positions match TRBD2. The ends lost 1 base at V and 3 bases at J; junction bases unmatched: 10. This CDR3 comprises 17 residues. In germline, CDR1 is LGHNA, CDR2 YSLEER. The DNA of the CDR3 is TGCGCCAGCAGCCAAGCCCAGGGAGGGTCTCGGACAGATACGCAGTATTTT. Amino acid sequence: CASSQAQGGSRTDTQYF.

The table lists this clone with a few counts. The gene calls are TRBV5-1 and TRBJ1-5; 9 positions agree with TRBD1. This CDR3 comprises 15 residues. J was trimmed by 4 bases and V by 3 bases; bases with no gene match: 5. Germline CDR1 and CDR2: SGHRS and YFSETQ. The DNA for the CDR3 is TGCGCCAGCAGCTCCACAGGGGGCCGTAATCAGCCCCAGCATTTT. Its protein is CASSSTGGRNQPQHF.

The chain has TRBV7-2 and TRBJ1-1; D not certain. From germline, CDR1 is SGHTA and CDR2 FQGNSA. The V and J ends lost 1 base and 1 base respectively, with 7 bases between them. This CDR3 has 14 amino acids. CDR3 amino acids: CASSLVNRNTEAFF. The CDR3 coding sequence is TGTGCCAGCAGCTTAGTGAACAGGAACACTGAAGCTTTCTTT.

The rearrangement links TRBV9 to TRBJ2-3; 11 bases map to TRBD1. The CDR3 runs 15 residues. Germline CDR1 SGDLS, CDR2 YYNGEE. Trimming at V came to 4 bases and at J to 5 bases, leaving 6 bases not matched to a gene. The CDR3 region has the DNA TGTGCCAGCAGCCCAACGGGACAGGGGGGAGATACGCAGTATTTT. Translation: CASSPTGQGGDTQYF.

The chain joins TRBV5-1 to TRBJ1-5; perhaps TRBD1 as D (5 bases). Trimming took 0 bases from V and 4 from J, leaving 11 bases between them. The V gene's germline CDR1 is SGHRS and CDR2 YFSETQ. The CDR3 is 15 residues long. This chain's CDR3 is CASSLAGDTNQPQHF. The DNA of the CDR3 is TGCGCCAGCAGCTTGGCGGGGGATACAAATCAGCCCCAGCATTTT.

This chain joins TRBV30 and TRBJ2-3, with a tentative D call TRBD1 (5 bases). The CDR3 loop spans 16 amino acids. V dropped 0 bases and J dropped 2 bases, with 15 bases sitting between them. Germline CDR1 reads GTSNPN; CDR2 reads SVGIG (reference sequence). CDR3 region: CAWSVGAGRNTDTQYF. The CDR3 DNA follows: TGTGCCTGGAGTGTAGGAGCAGGGCGGAACACAGATACGCAGTATTTT.

CDR3 in DNA: TGTGCCAGCAGTCCCGGGACAGGGTACAATGAGCAGTTCTTC. Amino acids: CASSPGTGYNEQFF. The rearrangement joins TRBV11-2 to TRBJ2-1, with 9 bases lining up with TRBD1. V was clipped by 6 bases and J by 4 bases; unmatched bases: 4. This CDR3 is built from 14 residues. Germline CDR1 reads SGHAT; CDR2 reads FQNNGV.